The clone carrying this T cell receptor (beta chain) was observed many times. What it binds is unknown. RNA transcripts served as the template for amplifying TCR beta CDR3 regions. The study used the HTBI primer set for a first-round RT-PCR of the TCR CDR3. TCRdb re-derived calls from the multiplex PCR reads in MiXCR, one entry per CDR3 protein. This sample has 250,000 to 300,000 distinct CDR3 sequences, with 13% to 15% found just once. This entry belongs to a study of T cells in Graves' hyperthyroidism and ophthalmopathy. Points from the study as a whole: Among clonotypes expanded in thyroid above 0.001, most were also found in blood.

The CDR3 spans 18 residues. CDR1 is SGHAT, CDR2 FQNNGV, per germline. Trimming took 3 bases from V and 6 from J; bases not matched to a gene: 12. Clinical symptoms, serum thyroxine, TRAb, thyroid ultrasound and orbital computed tomography established diagnosis. Material: blood. V usage is TRBV11-2 and J usage is TRBJ2-2; 11 bases map to TRBD2. This receptor was obtained from a woman aged 40 to 55 with Graves' hyperthyroidism that later progressed to Graves' ophthalmopathy. This chain's CDR3 is CASSFTQTSGSFSGELFF. CDR3 DNA: TGTGCCAGCAGCTTCACCCAAACTAGCGGGAGTTTTTCCGGGGAGCTGTTTTTT.